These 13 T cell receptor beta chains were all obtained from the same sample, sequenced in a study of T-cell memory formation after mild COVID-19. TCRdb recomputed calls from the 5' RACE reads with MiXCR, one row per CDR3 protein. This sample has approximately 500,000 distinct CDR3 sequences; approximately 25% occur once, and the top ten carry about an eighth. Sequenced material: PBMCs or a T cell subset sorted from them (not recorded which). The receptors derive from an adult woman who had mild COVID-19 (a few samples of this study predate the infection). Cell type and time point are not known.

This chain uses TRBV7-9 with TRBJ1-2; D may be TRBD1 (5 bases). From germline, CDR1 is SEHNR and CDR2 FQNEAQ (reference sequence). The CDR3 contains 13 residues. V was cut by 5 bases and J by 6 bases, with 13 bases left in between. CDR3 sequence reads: CASSSLGVDGYTF. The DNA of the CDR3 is TGTGCCAGCAGCAGCCTGGGGGTGGATGGCTACACCTTC.

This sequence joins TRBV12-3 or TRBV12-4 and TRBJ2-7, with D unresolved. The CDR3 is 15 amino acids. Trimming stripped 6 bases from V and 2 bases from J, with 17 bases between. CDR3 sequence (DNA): TGTGCCAGCAGGCTCGGGCCGCAGCCGGCCTACGAGCAGTACTTC. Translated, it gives CASRLGPQPAYEQYF.

CDR3 sequence (DNA): TGTGCCTGGAGTGTAGGCGGGGTCGGTGAGCAGTTCTTC. Translated, it gives CAWSVGGVGEQFF. The J gene is TRBJ2-1, the V gene TRBV30, with a possible D match to TRBD2 (6 bases). This CDR3 contains 13 residues. The V and J ends lost 0 bases and 9 bases respectively, with 12 bases between them. CDR1 is GTSNPN and CDR2 is SVGIG in the germline V gene (reference sequence).

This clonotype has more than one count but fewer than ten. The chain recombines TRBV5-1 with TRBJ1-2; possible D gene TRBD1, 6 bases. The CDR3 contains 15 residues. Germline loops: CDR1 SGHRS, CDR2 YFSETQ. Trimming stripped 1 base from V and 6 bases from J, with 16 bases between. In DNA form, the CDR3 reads TGCGCCAGCAGCTTGCTCCAAACAGGGAACAATGGCTACACCTTC. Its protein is CASSLLQTGNNGYTF.

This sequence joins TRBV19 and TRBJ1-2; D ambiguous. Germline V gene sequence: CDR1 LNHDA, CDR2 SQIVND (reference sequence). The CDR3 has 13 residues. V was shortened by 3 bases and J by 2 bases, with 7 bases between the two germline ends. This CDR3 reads CASSMRGNYGYTF. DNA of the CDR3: TGTGCCAGTAGTATGCGCGGGAACTATGGCTACACCTTC.

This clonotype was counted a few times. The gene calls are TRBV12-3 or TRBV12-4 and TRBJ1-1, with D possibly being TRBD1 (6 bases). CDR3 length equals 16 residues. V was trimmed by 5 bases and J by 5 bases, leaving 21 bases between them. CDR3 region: CASSPSEAGARTEAFF. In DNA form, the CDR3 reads TGTGCCAGCAGTCCGTCAGAGGCAGGGGCGAGGACTGAAGCTTTCTTT.

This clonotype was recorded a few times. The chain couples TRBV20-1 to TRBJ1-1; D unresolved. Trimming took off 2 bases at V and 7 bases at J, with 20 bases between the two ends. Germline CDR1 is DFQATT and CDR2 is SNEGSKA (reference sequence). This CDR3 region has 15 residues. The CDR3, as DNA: TGCAGTGCTAGACCACTCGGGTCCCCGACCGATGAAGCTTTCTTT. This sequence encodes CSARPLGSPTDEAFF.

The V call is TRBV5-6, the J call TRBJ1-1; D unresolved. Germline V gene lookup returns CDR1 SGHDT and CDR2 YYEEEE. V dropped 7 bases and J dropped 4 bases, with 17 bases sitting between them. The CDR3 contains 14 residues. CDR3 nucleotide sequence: TGTGCCAGCTGGTTGGTTGGCGGGCTCACTGAAGCTTTCTTT. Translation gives CASWLVGGLTEAFF.

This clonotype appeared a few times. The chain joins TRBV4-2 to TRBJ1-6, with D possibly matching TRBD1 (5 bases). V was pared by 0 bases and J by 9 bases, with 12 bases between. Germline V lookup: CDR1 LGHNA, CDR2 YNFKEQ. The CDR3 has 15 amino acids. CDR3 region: CASSQDRQGSSPLHF. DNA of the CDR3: TGTGCCAGCAGCCAAGATCGGCAGGGTTCTTCACCCCTCCACTTT.

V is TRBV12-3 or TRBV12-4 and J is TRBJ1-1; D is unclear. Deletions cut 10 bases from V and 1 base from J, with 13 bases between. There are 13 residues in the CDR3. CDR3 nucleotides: TGTGCCACCGTGGCACTTCCGAACACTGAAGCTTTCTTT. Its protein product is CATVALPNTEAFF.

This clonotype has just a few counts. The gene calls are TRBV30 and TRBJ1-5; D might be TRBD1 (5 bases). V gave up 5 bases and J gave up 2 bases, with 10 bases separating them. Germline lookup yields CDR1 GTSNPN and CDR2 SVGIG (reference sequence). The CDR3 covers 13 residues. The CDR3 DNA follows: TGTGCCTGGCAGGGTGGGGGCAATCAGCCCCAGCATTTT. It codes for CAWQGGGNQPQHF. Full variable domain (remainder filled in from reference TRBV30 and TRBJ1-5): SQTIHQWPATLVQPVGSPLSLECTVEGTSNPNLYWYRQAAGRGLQLLFYSVGIGQISSEVPQNLSASRPQDRQFILSSKKLLLSDSGFYLCAWQGGGNQPQHFGDGTRLSIL.

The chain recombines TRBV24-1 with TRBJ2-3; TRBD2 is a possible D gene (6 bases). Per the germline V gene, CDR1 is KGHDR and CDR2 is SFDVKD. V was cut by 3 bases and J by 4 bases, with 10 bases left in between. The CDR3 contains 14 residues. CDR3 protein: CATSDPGLSDTQYF. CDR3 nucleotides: TGTGCCACCAGTGATCCGGGACTCTCAGATACGCAGTATTTT.

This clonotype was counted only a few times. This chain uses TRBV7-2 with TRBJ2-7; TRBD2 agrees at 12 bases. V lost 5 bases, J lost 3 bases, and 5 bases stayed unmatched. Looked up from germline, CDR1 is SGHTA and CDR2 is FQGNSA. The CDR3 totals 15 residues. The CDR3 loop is CASSLTSGSIYEQYF. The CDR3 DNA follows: TGTGCCAGCAGCCTGACTAGCGGGAGTATCTACGAGCAGTACTTC.